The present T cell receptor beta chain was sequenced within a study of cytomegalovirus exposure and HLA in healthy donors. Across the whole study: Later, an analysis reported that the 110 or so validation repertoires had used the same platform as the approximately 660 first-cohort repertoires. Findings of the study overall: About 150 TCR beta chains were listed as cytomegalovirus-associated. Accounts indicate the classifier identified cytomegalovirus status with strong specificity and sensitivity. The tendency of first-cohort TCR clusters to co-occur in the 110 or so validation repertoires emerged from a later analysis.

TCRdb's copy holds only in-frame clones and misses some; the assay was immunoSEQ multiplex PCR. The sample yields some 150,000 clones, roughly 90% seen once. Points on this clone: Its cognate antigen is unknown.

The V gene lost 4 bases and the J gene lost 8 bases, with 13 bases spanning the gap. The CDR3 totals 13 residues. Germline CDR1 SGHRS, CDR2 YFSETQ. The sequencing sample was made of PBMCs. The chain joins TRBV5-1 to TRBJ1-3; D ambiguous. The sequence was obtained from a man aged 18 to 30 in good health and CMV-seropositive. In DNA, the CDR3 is TGCGCCAGCAGCCCCGCAAGCCGATACACCATATATTTT. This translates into CASSPASRYTIYF.